A selection of T cell receptor beta chains follows, all from one sample in a study of blood T cell repertoires in COVID-19. Method: immunoSEQ multiplex PCR; TCRdb's copy keeps in-frame clones and lacks some. Of 150,000 to 180,000 clones listed, roughly 89% are singletons. Sequenced: peripheral blood. All receptors come from a man in his forties or fifties with acute or convalescent COVID-19. Each CDR3 is given without its conserved first and last residue. The order of the fields is V gene, CDR3 protein.

v_call: TRBV9
cdr3_aa: ASSGRGGVRNTIY

v_call: TRBV7-9
cdr3_aa: ASSLKGLGTGELF

v_call: TRBV28
cdr3_aa: ASSPQPTGDNEQF

v_call: TRBV28
cdr3_aa: ASSDPASGRAGSQF

v_call: TRBV30
cdr3_aa: ASNPGTGFSSPLH

v_call: TRBV7-2
cdr3_aa: ASSWGGRDKGF

v_call: TRBV5-6
cdr3_aa: ASSPPNRGQEAF

v_call: TRBV27
cdr3_aa: ASSLLFGVGTDTQY

v_call: TRBV7-2
cdr3_aa: ASTSQVSVGGYT

v_call: TRBV6-1
cdr3_aa: ASSVAGGVGNYGYT

v_call: TRBV2
cdr3_aa: ASSGQGGIEAF

v_call: TRBV18
cdr3_aa: ASSPPDKGYGYT

v_call: TRBV9
cdr3_aa: ASSVATDRGAGANVLT

v_call: TRBV15
cdr3_aa: ATSRGQGSHGNTIY

v_call: TRBV25-1
cdr3_aa: ASSEAGQGHSPLH

v_call: TRBV1
cdr3_aa: TSSQDNTYEQY

v_call: TRBV27
cdr3_aa: ASSRWGVDSPLH

v_call: TRBV9
cdr3_aa: ASSVGGSYEQY

v_call: TRBV28
cdr3_aa: ASSSRTSGETQY

v_call: TRBV27
cdr3_aa: ASSYSSGDYEQY

v_call: TRBV11-2
cdr3_aa: ASRSGGTSNSYNEQF

v_call: TRBV7-9
cdr3_aa: ASSLPGGADTGELF

v_call: TRBV28
cdr3_aa: ASTYLTGMAGELF

v_call: TRBV4-1
cdr3_aa: ASSQRAGVGDTQY

v_call: TRBV7-3
cdr3_aa: ASSFQGAPLHEQF

v_call: TRBV28
cdr3_aa: ASSSVWPIWAISNQPQH

v_call: TRBV9
cdr3_aa: ASSGGTGAYGYT

v_call: TRBV12-3/TRBV12-4
cdr3_aa: ASSGTGAEQF

v_call: TRBV7-2
cdr3_aa: ASSLAQDTEAF

v_call: TRBV15
cdr3_aa: ATSRDTGSNQPQH

v_call: TRBV6-5
cdr3_aa: ASRGTGGFAEAF

v_call: TRBV7-9
cdr3_aa: ASSKQGANQPQH

v_call: TRBV29-1
cdr3_aa: SVVGQNTDTQY

v_call: TRBV9
cdr3_aa: ASSFQGNYGYT

v_call: TRBV29-1
cdr3_aa: SVLDRGSSYEQY

v_call: TRBV4-1
cdr3_aa: ASSLPGTENTEAF

v_call: TRBV9
cdr3_aa: ASSVADNEQF

v_call: TRBV6-2/TRBV6-3
cdr3_aa: ASSSRTPETQY

v_call: TRBV28
cdr3_aa: ASSPQAGSLSYNEQF

v_call: TRBV4-1
cdr3_aa: ASSPRMNTEAF